The 30 T cell receptor beta chains in this list originate from one sample, sequenced in a study of identical twins. From the 5' RACE reads, TCRdb called clonotypes with MiXCR, one entry per CDR3 protein. The sample includes roughly 1.6 million distinct CDR3 sequences, around 29% seen only once; the top ten take about 0.27%. Sequencing input: cord blood. The receptors were sampled from a newborn girl in good health.

This clonotype was detected a few times. The CDR3 region has the DNA TGCGCCAGCAGCCCGCAGGGAAGTGGGGTCTACGAGCAGTACTTC. Protein sequence: CASSPQGSGVYEQYF. The rearrangement links TRBV5-1 to TRBJ2-7; weak D call: TRBD1 (5 bases). The CDR3 runs 15 residues. Trimming pared 4 bases from V and 3 bases from J, leaving 17 bases between. CDR1 is SGHRS, CDR2 YFSETQ, per germline. Full variable domain (missing parts from reference TRBV5-1 and TRBJ2-7): KAGVTQTPRYLIKTRGQQVTLSCSPISGHRSVSWYQQTPGQGLQFLFEYFSETQRNKGNFPGRFSGRQFSNSRSEMNVSTLELGDSALYLCASSPQGSGVYEQYFGPGTRLTVT.

Details on this clonotype: With a much larger clone just one base away, this may be a read error. The chain recombines TRBV3-1 with TRBJ2-1, with D perhaps given as TRBD1 or TRBD2 (5 bases each). The end of the DNA aligns better with TRBJ2-7, so the J call may be wrong. The CDR3 is 15 residues long. Germline V gives CDR1 LGHDT, CDR2 YNNKEL (reference sequence). Written as DNA, the CDR3 is TGTGCCAGCAGCCAAAGGGGACCCATATACAATGAGCAGTACTTC. Translating gives CASSQRGPIYNEQYF.

In the case of this clonotype: This may come from a read error, since a much larger clone is one base off. V and J are TRBV10-3 and TRBJ2-1; D gene uncertain. The better agreement between TRBJ2-7 and the DNA end casts doubt on the J call. This CDR3 is built from 14 residues. Germline CDR1 and CDR2: ENHRY and SYGVKD. The CDR3 here is CAISESRYDNEQYF. CDR3 nucleotides: TGTGCCATCAGTGAGTCCCGGTACGACAATGAGCAGTACTTC.

J is TRBJ2-1 and V is TRBV5-1; D gene ambiguous. CDR1 and CDR2 (germline): SGHRS, YFSETQ. This CDR3 spans 16 amino acids. The V end was cut by 0 bases, the J end by 0 bases, with 10 bases between. This CDR3 is CASSLGLLPSYNEQFF. CDR3 DNA sequence: TGCGCCAGCAGCTTGGGTCTGTTACCCTCCTACAATGAGCAGTTCTTC.

This clonotype was counted many times. The gene calls are TRBV12-3 or TRBV12-4 and TRBJ1-1, with 8 bases lining up with TRBD1. J lost 7 bases, V lost 6 bases, and 4 bases had no gene match. CDR3 size: 12 residues. As DNA, the CDR3 is TGTGCCAGCAGCTCCGGACAGGGTGAAGCTTTCTTT. Translating gives CASSSGQGEAFF.

This chain joins TRBV7-2 and TRBJ2-3; unclear D gene. From germline, CDR1 is SGHTA and CDR2 FQGNSA. The CDR3 runs 14 residues. V was shortened by 5 bases and J by 4 bases, with 13 bases between the two germline ends. CDR3 DNA: TGTGCCAGCAGCCCATCCTGGGCGGCAGATACGCAGTATTTT. Its translation: CASSPSWAADTQYF.

This clonotype occurred many times. The rearrangement joins TRBV24-1 to TRBJ1-2; D call uncertain. From germline, CDR1 is KGHDR and CDR2 SFDVKD. Trimming took 0 bases from V and 0 from J, leaving 4 bases between them. This CDR3 has 14 residues. The CDR3, as DNA: TGTGCCACCAGTGATTTGTCGTCTAACTATGGCTACACCTTC. Its translation is CATSDLSSNYGYTF.

The table lists this clonotype with a few counts. The genes are TRBV5-1 and TRBJ2-1; 9 nucleotides match TRBD2. This CDR3 has 14 residues. Germline V gene lookup returns CDR1 SGHRS and CDR2 YFSETQ. V lost 3 bases, J lost 8 bases, and 6 bases stayed unmatched. CDR3 nucleotides: TGCGCCAGCAGCTCAGAGCGGGGGGAGTATGAGCAGTTCTTC. Translated: CASSSERGEYEQFF.

The chain employs TRBV10-3 and TRBJ2-4; D possibly matches TRBD1 or TRBD2 (6 bases each). CDR1 is ENHRY and CDR2 is SYGVKD in the germline V gene. Between the trimmed V and J ends, which lost 0 bases and 13 bases, there was a span of 19 bases. The CDR3 runs to 15 residues. The CDR3 reads CAISESRGAFNEQYF. CDR3 nucleotides: TGTGCCATCAGTGAGTCTAGGGGGGCATTTAATGAGCAGTACTTC.

The chain has TRBV5-1 and TRBJ2-5; no firm D call. V was shortened by 0 bases and J by 3 bases, with 12 bases between the two germline ends. The CDR3 is 15 residues long. CDR1 and CDR2 from the germline V gene are SGHRS and YFSETQ. The CDR3 DNA sequence: TGCGCCAGCAGCTTGGCCTCGGGCAGTGAAGAGACCCAGTACTTC. Its protein product is CASSLASGSEETQYF.

This clonotype turned up a few times. This chain connects TRBV5-1 to TRBJ2-6; D uncertain. The V gene lost 4 bases and the J gene lost 3 bases, with 8 bases spanning the gap. Germline loops: CDR1 SGHRS, CDR2 YFSETQ. This CDR3 contains 14 residues. The CDR3 DNA follows: TGCGCCAGCAGCCCAACCGGTGGGGCCAACGTCCTGACTTTC. As protein: CASSPTGGANVLTF.

The V gene is TRBV7-2, the J gene TRBJ1-2; no clear D gene. The CDR3 is 13 residues long. Trimming took 4 bases from V and 5 from J, leaving 11 bases between them. CDR1 is SGHTA, CDR2 FQGNSA, per germline. The CDR3, as DNA: TGTGCCAGCAGCTCATCCAGAAATTATGGCTACACCTTC. Translation gives CASSSSRNYGYTF.

The chain combines TRBV12-3 or TRBV12-4 with TRBJ2-3; 8 bases line up with TRBD2. The CDR3 has 14 amino acids. V shed 11 bases, J shed 2 bases, and the junction held 9 bases outside the gene matches. The CDR3 DNA reads as TGTGCCTCCCGGACGGGGGGGATCACAGATACGCAGTATTTT. Its translation: CASRTGGITDTQYF.

CDR3 amino acids: CASSQGFRGQYF. CDR3 bases: TGTGCCAGCAGCCAAGGTTTCCGGGGGCAGTACTTC. V and J are TRBV3-1 and TRBJ2-7, with D possibly being TRBD2 (5 bases). The CDR3 is 12 residues long. In germline, CDR1 is LGHDT, CDR2 YNNKEL (reference sequence). Trimming took off 1 base at V and 9 bases at J, with 10 bases between the two ends.

A few counts support this clonotype. This chain joins TRBV29-1 and TRBJ2-1, with 10 bases identical to TRBD2. Germline assignment: CDR1 SQVTM and CDR2 ANQGSEA. J lost 9 bases, V lost 2 bases, and 10 bases had no gene match. There are 15 residues in the CDR3. The CDR3 loop reads CSVERGLAGESEQFF. CDR3 DNA: TGCAGCGTTGAACGGGGTCTAGCGGGAGAAAGTGAGCAGTTCTTC.

The V call is TRBV9, the J call TRBJ2-4; D might be TRBD2 (5 bases). The CDR3 spans 12 residues. CDR1 SGDLS and CDR2 YYNGEE come from the germline V gene. V gave up 10 bases and J gave up 9 bases, with 17 bases separating them. CDR3 region: CAGELNRGIQYF. CDR3 DNA: TGTGCCGGGGAGCTAAATCGGGGCATTCAGTACTTC.

The chain joins TRBV4-1 to TRBJ2-7; D possibly matches TRBD1 or TRBD2 (5 bases each). The germline V gene encodes CDR1 MGHRA and CDR2 YSYEKL. The CDR3 is 15 residues long. Trimming removed 3 bases from V and 2 bases from J, with 14 bases in between. The chain's CDR3 is CASSQVRDVAYEQYF. The CDR3 DNA follows: TGCGCCAGCAGCCAGGTTCGGGACGTGGCCTACGAGCAGTACTTC.

The chain links TRBV21-1 to TRBJ2-1; the DNA was not compared with TRBD2, the D call given in the table. TRBV21-1 is flagged as a pseudogene. This CDR3 region has 16 residues. The chain's CDR3 is CASGRTRPRSYNEQFF. Written as DNA, the CDR3 is TGTGCCAGCGGGAGAACAAGACCCCGCTCCTACAATGAGCAGTTCTTC.

This clonotype has only a few counts. V and J are TRBV6-6 and TRBJ1-1; tentatively, D is TRBD1 (6 bases). V gave up 11 bases and J gave up 8 bases, with 24 bases separating them. This CDR3 is 14 amino acids long. Germline loops: CDR1 MNHNY, CDR2 SVGAGI (reference sequence). The CDR3 region is CAEEGEEIFPEAFF. Written as DNA, the CDR3 is TGTGCCGAGGAGGGGGAGGAAATCTTCCCCGAAGCTTTCTTT.

This clonotype was observed many times. The chain couples TRBV29-1 to TRBJ2-1, with D possibly being TRBD2 (6 bases). Germline V gene sequence: CDR1 SQVTM, CDR2 ANQGSEA. The CDR3 is 13 amino acids. The V end lost 3 bases, the J end lost 0 bases, and 6 bases lay between the germline ends. The DNA for the CDR3 is TGCAGCGTTGACGGGGGCTCCTACAATGAGCAGTTCTTC. Its protein is CSVDGGSYNEQFF.

The rearrangement joins TRBV5-1 to TRBJ2-3; D gene unclear. CDR3 length equals 15 residues. From germline, CDR1 is SGHRS and CDR2 YFSETQ. The ends were cut back, 0 bases at V and 1 base at J, with 9 bases in the middle. The CDR3 DNA sequence: TGCGCCAGCAGCTTGGTGGTGGAAGGCACAGATACGCAGTATTTT. Its translation is CASSLVVEGTDTQYF.

This rearrangement joins TRBV27 to TRBJ2-1; D is unclear. CDR1 and CDR2 from the germline V gene are MNHEY and SMNVEV (reference sequence). Trimming removed 5 bases at V and 3 bases at J, with 17 bases between. The CDR3 loop spans 16 amino acids. The CDR3 nucleotides read TGTGCCAGCAGTACCGGGTCTTTAGCCGGCTACAATGAGCAGTTCTTC. Its translation is CASSTGSLAGYNEQFF.

This rearrangement joins TRBV28 to TRBJ2-7, with 8 bases identical to TRBD2. This CDR3 comprises 14 residues. Germline lookup yields CDR1 MDHEN and CDR2 SYDVKM. The trim removed 3 bases at V and 7 bases at J, leaving 8 bases unmatched. DNA for the CDR3: TGTGCCAGCAGTTTTATCGCGGGAGGTAGGGAGCAGTACTTC. Its translation: CASSFIAGGREQYF.

J is TRBJ1-2 and V is TRBV6-6; 7 positions agree with TRBD1. Germline CDR1 reads MNHNY; CDR2 reads SVGAGI (reference sequence). The CDR3 extends over 16 amino acids. The J segment lost 0 bases and the V segment lost 5 bases, leaving 9 bases of the junction unmatched. For the CDR3, the DNA is TGTGCCAGCAGTGCCCTACCGGGACAGACTAACTATGGCTACACCTTC. This gives the protein CASSALPGQTNYGYTF.

This clonotype was picked up a small number of times. A read error is possible here, since a much larger clone lies one base away. This chain connects TRBV2 to TRBJ2-7; D gene unclear. Germline V gives CDR1 SNHLY, CDR2 FYNNEI. V was trimmed by 2 bases and J by 7 bases, leaving 6 bases between them. The CDR3 extends over 11 amino acids. CDR3 sequence (DNA): TGTGCCAGCAGTGAACCCAATGAGCAGTACTTC. Amino acid sequence: CASSEPNEQYF.

The chain is built from TRBV20-1 and TRBJ2-5; a weak D match, TRBD2 (7 bases). CDR1 and CDR2 from the germline V gene are DFQATT and SNEGSKA (reference sequence). Trimming left V 4 bases short and J 1 base short, with 13 bases between. The CDR3 length is 14 residues. The CDR3 region is CSATNRGAQETQYF. The CDR3 nucleotides are TGCAGTGCTACCAACCGGGGGGCCCAAGAGACCCAGTACTTC.

This clonotype was observed a handful of times. The gene calls are TRBV20-1 and TRBJ2-3, with 8 bases lining up with TRBD2. The J segment lost 2 bases and the V segment lost 5 bases, leaving 9 bases of the junction unmatched. This CDR3 has 15 residues. Germline lookup yields CDR1 DFQATT and CDR2 SNEGSKA (reference sequence). CDR3 DNA sequence: TGCAGTGCTCGTCACGGGGGGGCCCCCACAGATACGCAGTATTTT. Amino acids: CSARHGGAPTDTQYF.

There are many counts of this clonotype. The chain recombines TRBV29-1 with TRBJ2-1; D is uncertain. The ends were cut back, 4 bases at V and 0 bases at J, with 4 bases in the middle. Germline V gene sequence: CDR1 SQVTM, CDR2 ANQGSEA. The CDR3 runs to 12 residues. In DNA, the CDR3 is TGCAGCGTTGGACTCTCCTACAATGAGCAGTTCTTC. It specifies CSVGLSYNEQFF.

This clonotype was recorded only once. The chain couples TRBV7-9 to TRBJ2-1, with 7 bases lining up with TRBD2. Losses at the gene ends were 1 base for V and 7 bases for J; bases not matched to a gene: 4. Germline V gene lookup returns CDR1 SEHNR and CDR2 FQNEAQ (reference sequence). CDR3 size: 14 residues. The CDR3 here is CASSLVAGENEQFF. The CDR3 region has the DNA TGTGCCAGCAGCTTAGTGGCGGGAGAAAATGAGCAGTTCTTC.

The V and J genes are TRBV20-1 and TRBJ2-1; 8 bases agree with TRBD2. Unmatched junction bases numbered 5, after V lost 4 bases and J lost 0 bases. The CDR3 has 15 residues. Germline loops: CDR1 DFQATT, CDR2 SNEGSKA (reference sequence). In nucleotides, the CDR3 is TGCAGTGCTATATCCGGGACTAGCTCCTACAATGAGCAGTTCTTC. Translated: CSAISGTSSYNEQFF.